One and the same sample provided the 20 T cell receptor beta chains below, sequenced in a study of OX40 agonist ivuxolimab in advanced cancers. Sequencing was performed with immunoSEQ multiplex PCR; in TCRdb, only in-frame clones are kept and a portion is missing. The sample includes tens of thousands of clones, under 95% of them seen just once. The material sequenced was CD4+ or CD8+ T cells sorted from blood, taken in a trial of the OX40 agonist ivuxolimab. Receptors originate from an adult with an advanced solid tumor such as melanoma, head and neck, liver or kidney cancer.

The CDR3 nucleotides are TGCGCCAGCAGCTTCTCCGCGGGGGGGCAGTTCTTC. This codes for CASSFSAGGQFF. The rearrangement uses TRBV5-1 and TRBJ2-1; 8 bases map to TRBD2. Germline trimming cut 2 bases from V and 12 bases from J; bases unmatched to any gene: 4. Germline V gene data show CDR1 as SGHRS and CDR2 as YFSETQ. CDR3 length: 12 residues.

V is TRBV19 and J is TRBJ1-5; 9 bases fit TRBD1. V lost 7 bases and J lost 0; bases outside the gene matches: 10. CDR1 is LNHDA and CDR2 is SQIVND in the germline V gene (reference sequence). The CDR3 spans 17 residues. CDR3 loop: CASNTGTGIFSNQPQHF. The CDR3 region has the DNA TGTGCCAGTAACACCGGGACAGGGATATTTAGCAATCAGCCCCAGCATTTT.

This clone was observed a handful of times. CDR3 region: CASSSGNTGELFF. The CDR3 coding sequence is TGTGCCAGCAGCTCTGGCAACACCGGGGAGCTGTTTTTT. The chain employs TRBV5-4 and TRBJ2-2, with D hard to call. CDR1 is SGHNT and CDR2 is YYREEE in the germline V gene (reference sequence). This CDR3 spans 13 amino acids. V lost 3 bases and J lost 2, with 5 bases in between.

This rearrangement joins TRBV5-6 to TRBJ2-1; 8 bases align to TRBD1. The junction had 4 bases not matched to a gene; V was cut back by 4 bases and J by 7 bases. Germline V gene sequence: CDR1 SGHDT, CDR2 YYEEEE. The CDR3 totals 13 residues. This CDR3 reads CASSLGTGNEQFF. CDR3 nucleotide sequence: TGTGCCAGCAGCCTCGGGACAGGAAATGAGCAGTTCTTC.

A few counts support this clone. The same CDR3 also results from other DNA sequences found in this sample. The chain recombines TRBV5-4 with TRBJ1-2; TRBD1 is a possible D gene (5 bases). V was shortened by 4 bases and J by 8 bases, with 9 bases between the two germline ends. Germline loops: CDR1 SGHNT, CDR2 YYREEE (reference sequence). CDR3 length: 11 amino acids. As DNA, the CDR3 is TGTGCCAGCAGCCTAACAGGAGGCTACACCTTC. Its translation is CASSLTGGYTF.

This clone is a singleton in its sample. The chain couples TRBV27 to TRBJ2-1, with 7 bases lining up with TRBD2. The V gene end was trimmed by 5 bases and the J gene end by 2 bases; junction bases not matched to a gene: 6. The CDR3 covers 15 residues. From germline, CDR1 is MNHEY and CDR2 SMNVEV (reference sequence). CDR3 loop: CASSILARTYNEQFF. The CDR3, as DNA: TGTGCCAGCAGTATACTAGCGCGCACCTACAATGAGCAGTTCTTC.

This rearrangement joins TRBV4-3 to TRBJ2-1; maybe TRBD1 (5 bases). CDR3 size: 13 residues. V was pared by 1 base and J by 4 bases, with 5 bases between. In germline, CDR1 is LGHNA, CDR2 YSLEER. The CDR3 nucleotides are TGCGCCAGCAGCCAAGCAGGGTACAATGAGCAGTTCTTC. Amino acid sequence: CASSQAGYNEQFF.

V is TRBV5-4 and J is TRBJ1-2, with D possibly matching TRBD1 (5 bases). Germline V gives CDR1 SGHNT, CDR2 YYREEE (reference sequence). Trimming shortened V by 0 bases and J by 2 bases, and 23 bases separated the two germline ends. The CDR3 contains 19 residues. The CDR3 DNA follows: TGTGCCAGCAGCTTGGACGAGGGAAAGGATTTAGGGGCCAACTATGGCTACACCTTC. Protein product: CASSLDEGKDLGANYGYTF.

The rearrangement joins TRBV6-5 to TRBJ1-5; a weak D match, TRBD1 (5 bases). The germline V and J ends were trimmed by 4 bases and 5 bases, with 9 bases remaining between them. Germline V gene data show CDR1 as MNHEY and CDR2 as SVGAGI. The CDR3 is 13 amino acids. CDR3 bases: TGTGCCAGCAGTTTGACAGCGGATCAGCCCCAGCATTTT. This encodes CASSLTADQPQHF.

The chain carries TRBV30 and TRBJ2-5, with D possibly matching TRBD1 (5 bases). The V gene lost 2 bases and the J gene lost 0 bases, with 16 bases spanning the gap. Per the germline V gene, CDR1 is GTSNPN and CDR2 is SVGIG (reference sequence). The CDR3 has 16 amino acids. CDR3 sequence reads: CAWSNPPRTNQETQYF. Written as DNA, the CDR3 is TGTGCCTGGAGTAACCCCCCCCGGACAAACCAAGAGACCCAGTACTTC. Using reference TRBV30 and TRBJ2-5 for the parts outside the CDR3, the full variable domain is SQTIHQWPATLVQPVGSPLSLECTVEGTSNPNLYWYRQAAGRGLQLLFYSVGIGQISSEVPQNLSASRPQDRQFILSSKKLLLSDSGFYLCAWSNPPRTNQETQYFGPGTRLLVL.

The V gene is TRBV2, the J gene TRBJ1-1; D unresolved. Germline V gives CDR1 SNHLY, CDR2 FYNNEI. Between the trimmed V and J ends, which lost 8 bases and 7 bases, there was a span of 8 bases. This CDR3 is built from 10 residues. CDR3 in DNA: TGTGCCAGCGGGGAGGGTGAAGCTTTCTTT. Amino acids: CASGEGEAFF.

The chain is built from TRBV28 and TRBJ1-2; 7 bases align to TRBD1. Unmatched junction bases numbered 17, after V lost 5 bases and J lost 8 bases. CDR3 size: 16 residues. The V gene's germline CDR1 is MDHEN and CDR2 SYDVKM. CDR3 residues: CASSPSPAQGRMGYTF. CDR3 DNA: TGTGCCAGCAGTCCTTCTCCGGCACAGGGGAGAATGGGCTACACCTTC.

Remarks on this clone: This sample also contains other DNA sequences that code for the same CDR3. V gene TRBV30 combines with J gene TRBJ1-5; D is uncertain. The CDR3 is 13 amino acids. In germline, CDR1 is GTSNPN, CDR2 SVGIG (reference sequence). V dropped 0 bases and J dropped 4 bases, with 7 bases sitting between them. CDR3 residues: CAWSVVGNQPQHF. DNA for the CDR3: TGTGCCTGGAGTGTCGTAGGGAATCAGCCCCAGCATTTT.

The J gene is TRBJ1-1, the V gene TRBV30, with unresolved D. Trimming took 2 bases from V and 3 from J, leaving 13 bases between them. The CDR3 sequence is 14 residues long. Germline CDR1 and CDR2: GTSNPN and SVGIG (reference sequence). The CDR3 DNA reads TGTGCCTGGAGTACCCCAAGCAGCTACACTGAAGCTTTCTTT. Its translation is CAWSTPSSYTEAFF. The full variable domain, completed using reference TRBV30 and TRBJ1-1, is SQTIHQWPATLVQPVGSPLSLECTVEGTSNPNLYWYRQAAGRGLQLLFYSVGIGQISSEVPQNLSASRPQDRQFILSSKKLLLSDSGFYLCAWSTPSSYTEAFFGQGTRLTVV.

The chain employs TRBV6-5 and TRBJ1-3; D uncertain. CDR3 length: 16 amino acids. Trimming removed 2 bases from V and 1 base from J, with 12 bases in between. The germline gives CDR1 MNHEY, CDR2 SVGAGI. CDR3 loop: CASSYGGSKSGNTIYF. The CDR3 DNA reads TGTGCCAGCAGTTACGGCGGATCCAAGTCTGGAAACACCATATATTTT.

The chain carries TRBV29-1 and TRBJ2-6, with D perhaps matching TRBD1 or TRBD2 (5 bases each). Trimming removed 0 bases from V and 0 bases from J, with 12 bases in between. CDR1 and CDR2 (germline): SQVTM, ANQGSEA. The CDR3 has 17 residues. The DNA of the CDR3 is TGCAGCGTTGAAGAGGGACGTACCAGCTCTGGGGCCAACGTCCTGACTTTC. Residues: CSVEEGRTSSGANVLTF.

This chain connects TRBV30 to TRBJ2-1, with D tentatively TRBD1 (6 bases). The length of the CDR3 is 14 residues. Trimming took off 3 bases at V and 0 bases at J, with 9 bases between the two ends. CDR1 is GTSNPN, CDR2 SVGIG, per germline (reference sequence). The CDR3 here is CAWRDSSSYNEQFF. In nucleotides, the CDR3 is TGTGCCTGGAGGGACAGTAGCTCCTACAATGAGCAGTTCTTC.

This clone was observed a single time. The V gene is TRBV7-8, the J gene TRBJ2-7; D ambiguous. Germline V gene data show CDR1 as SGHVS and CDR2 as FQNEAQ. The V and J ends lost 5 bases and 5 bases respectively, with 19 bases between them. The CDR3 totals 15 residues. The CDR3 DNA reads as TGTGCCAGCAGCCCCACACTTTTTGGGCGAGACGAGCAGTACTTC. Amino acid sequence: CASSPTLFGRDEQYF.

This chain joins TRBV7-9 and TRBJ2-1; 9 bases map to TRBD1. Germline assignment: CDR1 SEHNR and CDR2 FQNEAQ (reference sequence). The length of the CDR3 is 15 residues. The J segment lost 12 bases and the V segment lost 5 bases, leaving 14 bases of the junction unmatched. CDR3: CASSPEAQGAAGQFF. In nucleotides, the CDR3 is TGTGCCAGCAGCCCTGAGGCACAGGGGGCTGCGGGGCAGTTCTTC.

The rearrangement links TRBV6-5 to TRBJ2-7; D not certain. Trimming took off 8 bases at V and 2 bases at J, with 13 bases between the two ends. There are 13 residues in the CDR3. Germline-derived CDR1 and CDR2 are MNHEY and SVGAGI. The CDR3 is CASLSGGTYEQYF. As DNA, the CDR3 is TGTGCCAGCTTATCGGGTGGCACCTACGAGCAGTACTTC.